This T cell receptor beta chain was sequenced in a study of cytomegalovirus exposure and HLA in healthy donors. The PCR employed 60 Vbeta primers together with 13 Jbeta primers. Profiling relied on immunoSEQ multiplex PCR, and the TCRdb table lists in-frame clones only, not all of them. The sample holds about 120,000 clones, about 80% seen once. The sequence came from a man in his thirties or forties in good health and CMV-seropositive. The specimen was PBMCs.

For the CDR3, the DNA is TGTGCCAGCAGGGTCGGTGAGACCCAGTACTTC. Amino acid sequence: CASRVGETQYF. V gene TRBV25-1 combines with J gene TRBJ2-5; D unresolved. Germline V gene lookup returns CDR1 MGHDK and CDR2 SYGVNS. CDR3 length: 11 amino acids. V was pared by 6 bases and J by 5 bases, with 7 bases between.